The T cell receptor (beta chain) under discussion was sequenced for a study of blood T cell repertoires in COVID-19. Looking at the study overall: Material from acute and convalescent COVID-19 was sourced from the United States, Italy and Spain. PBMCs, B-cell-depleted T cells, or T cells provided the cDNA or gDNA that made up the material.

CDR1 and CDR2 (germline): MDHEN, SYDVKM. The CDR3 covers 15 residues. Germline trimming cut 2 bases from V and 1 base from J; bases unmatched to any gene: 3. How the authors handled the data: The authors estimated nucleated cell counts from reference gene primer amplification. Repertoires were generated with immunoSEQ multiplex PCR, while TCRdb's copy carries only in-frame clones and drops some. That table supplies the V and J calls and clone size; D and trimming were determined from the DNA. The data contain 45,000 to 50,000 clones, approximately 83% of them seen just once; the ten biggest clones take up 8% to 10%.

The chain uses TRBV28 and TRBJ2-7, with 9 bases aligning to TRBD1. Input material: peripheral blood. The clonotype was recovered from a man older than 75 in a cohort sampled during active COVID-19. The CDR3 region is CASSLSGTGSYEQYF. CDR3 nucleotides: TGTGCCAGCAGTTTAAGCGGGACAGGGTCCTACGAGCAGTACTTC.